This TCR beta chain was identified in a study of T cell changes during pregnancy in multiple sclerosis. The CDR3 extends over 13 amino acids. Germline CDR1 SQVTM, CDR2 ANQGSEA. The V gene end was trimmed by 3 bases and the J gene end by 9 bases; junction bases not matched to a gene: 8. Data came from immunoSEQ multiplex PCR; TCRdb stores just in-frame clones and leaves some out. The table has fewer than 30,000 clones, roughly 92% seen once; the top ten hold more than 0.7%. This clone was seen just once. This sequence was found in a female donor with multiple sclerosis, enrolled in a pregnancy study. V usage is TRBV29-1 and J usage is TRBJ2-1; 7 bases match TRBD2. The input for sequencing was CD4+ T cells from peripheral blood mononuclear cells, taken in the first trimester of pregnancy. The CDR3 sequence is CSVERPGRVEQFF. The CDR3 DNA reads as TGCAGCGTTGAGAGGCCAGGGAGGGTTGAGCAGTTCTTC.